This is a list of T cell receptor beta chains from one sample in a study of blood T cell repertoires in COVID-19. Only in-frame clones appear in the TCRdb table, and some are missing; sequencing was by immunoSEQ multiplex PCR. Among 65,000 to 70,000 clones listed, 85% were seen once. The sample comprised peripheral blood. The receptors here all came from a man at least 80 years old with acute or convalescent COVID-19. Each CDR3 is given without its conserved first and last residue. Each record gives: J gene, V gene, clone size, CDR3 protein. Rows may omit the clone size; those that give it use once, few, many or a size class.

TRBJ1-1	TRBV4-2	few	ASSQVGRRRNTEAF
TRBJ2-5	TRBV24-1	NA	ATSDLGRSETQY
TRBJ2-1	TRBV9	NA	ASSVDYIYNEQF
TRBJ2-2	TRBV19	NA	ASSIGGGRAAGELF
TRBJ2-3	TRBV10-1	NA	ASLTGASGRVPYTDTQY
TRBJ1-5	TRBV12-3/TRBV12-4	NA	ASSLRGFQPQH
TRBJ2-1	TRBV12-5	NA	ASGLALTSGRDNEQF
TRBJ1-2	TRBV4-3	medium-sized	ASRPSGGSYGYT
TRBJ1-5	TRBV2	few	ASSEARQGSQPQH
TRBJ2-2	TRBV5-1	NA	ASSPGLAGTPGELF
TRBJ2-1	TRBV13	NA	ASSLGLAGDRQF
TRBJ2-1	TRBV12-5	NA	ASGGETSLALGQF
TRBJ2-2	TRBV5-1	NA	ASSLVGTRNTGELF
TRBJ1-2	TRBV7-2	NA	ASRARGGYT
TRBJ2-3	TRBV9	few	ASSSHSGLKPDTQY
TRBJ1-5	TRBV30	NA	AWSTGQGSNQPQH